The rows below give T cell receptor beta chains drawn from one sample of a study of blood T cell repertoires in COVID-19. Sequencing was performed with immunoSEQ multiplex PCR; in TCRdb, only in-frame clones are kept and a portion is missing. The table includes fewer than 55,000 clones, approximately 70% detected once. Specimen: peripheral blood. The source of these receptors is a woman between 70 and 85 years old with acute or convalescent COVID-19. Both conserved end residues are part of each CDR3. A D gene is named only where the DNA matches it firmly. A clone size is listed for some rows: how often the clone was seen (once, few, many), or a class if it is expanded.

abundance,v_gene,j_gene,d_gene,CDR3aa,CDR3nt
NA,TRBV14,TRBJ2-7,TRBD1,CASSHTGGSYEQYF,TGTGCCAGCAGCCACACAGGGGGATCCTACGAGCAGTACTTC
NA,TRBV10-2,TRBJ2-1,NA,CASSRVYNEQFF,TGCGCCAGCAGTCGAGTTTACAATGAGCAGTTCTTC
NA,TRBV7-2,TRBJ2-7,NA,CASSLNPGYEQYF,TGTGCCAGCAGCTTAAACCCCGGGTACGAGCAGTACTTC
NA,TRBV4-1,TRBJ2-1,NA,CASSQMDSPNQQFF,TGCGCCAGCAGCCAAATGGACAGCCCCAATCAGCAGTTCTTC
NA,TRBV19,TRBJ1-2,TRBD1,CASSRRDSAHYGYTF,TGTGCCAGTAGTAGACGGGACAGCGCACACTATGGCTACACCTTC
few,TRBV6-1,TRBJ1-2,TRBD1,CASSVPDRGRIYGYTF,TGTGCCAGCAGTGTTCCGGACAGGGGGCGTATCTATGGCTACACCTTC
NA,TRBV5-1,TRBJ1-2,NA,CASSKGNRDYGYTF,TGCGCCAGCAGTAAGGGGAATCGGGACTATGGCTACACCTTC
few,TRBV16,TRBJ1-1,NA,CASSQSQTEAFF,TGTGCCAGCAGCCAATCGCAGACTGAAGCTTTCTTT
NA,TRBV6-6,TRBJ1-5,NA,CASSYTDAGINQPQHF,TGTGCCAGCAGTTACACGGACGCAGGGATCAATCAGCCCCAGCATTTT
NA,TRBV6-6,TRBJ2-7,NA,CASSYSPGSPNEQYF,TGTGCCAGCAGTTACTCGCCCGGGAGCCCCAACGAGCAGTACTTC
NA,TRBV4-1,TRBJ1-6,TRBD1,CASSQDGDRGRRNSPLHF,TGCGCCAGCAGCCAAGATGGTGACAGGGGAAGGCGTAATTCACCCCTCCACTTT
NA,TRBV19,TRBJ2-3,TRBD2,CASSIREALDTQYF,TGTGCCAGTAGTATACGGGAGGCCTTAGATACGCAGTATTTT
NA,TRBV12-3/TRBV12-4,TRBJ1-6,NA,CASSSNNNSPLHF,TGTGCCAGCAGTAGCAATAATAATTCACCCCTCCACTTT
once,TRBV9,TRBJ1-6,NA,CASSVEQGANSPLHF,TGTGCCAGCAGCGTAGAACAGGGAGCTAATTCACCCCTCCACTTT